Below, one TCR beta chain is given with its context. The entry originates in a study of T cell changes during pregnancy in multiple sclerosis. This CDR3 is built from 15 residues. Germline CDR1 is LNHDA and CDR2 is SQIVND (reference sequence). Deletions cut 7 bases from V and 0 bases from J, with 15 bases between. Libraries were prepared by immunoSEQ multiplex PCR; TCRdb keeps only in-frame clonotypes and omits some of them. The table lists roughly 28,000 clones, 85% to 90% of them singletons. The sequenced sample was CD4+ T cells from peripheral blood mononuclear cells, obtained in the first trimester of pregnancy. This sequence joins TRBV19 and TRBJ1-1; D ambiguous. The sequence derives from a female donor in good health, enrolled as a control in a pregnancy study. CDR3 sequence: CASTTRESMNTEAFF. CDR3 nucleotides: TGTGCCAGTACCACGCGGGAAAGCATGAACACTGAAGCTTTCTTT.